The 9 T cell receptor beta chains below come from one sample, sequenced in a study of control samples from healthy donors and cancer patients (dated by TCRdb to 2019 to 2021). Receptor amplification or capture employed the immunoSEQ multiplex PCR assay. TCRdb stores this immuneACCESS table with in-frame sequences only. Part of the clones is absent; in the studies checked, under half of the shortfall reflects unresolved V genes, and no reason is known for the rest. The sample table shows roughly 25,000 clones, and under 95% are seen once. 13% of the sample comes from the top ten. Material: PBMCs. Receptor source: a man aged 45 to 65 with lung cancer.

The genes are TRBV3-1 (or the pseudogene TRBV3-2) and TRBJ1-5; D is undetermined. CDR3 size: 14 residues. Per germline, CDR1 LGHDT and CDR2 YNNKEL (reference sequence). V was cut by 5 bases and J by 3 bases, with 11 bases left in between. Here the CDR3 reads CASSWRHTNQPQHF. The DNA for the CDR3 is TGTGCCAGCAGCTGGCGACACACCAATCAGCCCCAGCATTTT.

V gene TRBV28 combines with J gene TRBJ2-3; weak D call: TRBD2 (5 bases). V was trimmed by 7 bases and J by 0 bases, leaving 17 bases between them. Germline CDR1 and CDR2: MDHEN and SYDVKM. There are 16 residues in the CDR3. The CDR3 protein is CASTAVLGASTDTQYF. The DNA for the CDR3 is TGTGCCAGCACCGCCGTTCTGGGAGCTAGCACAGATACGCAGTATTTT.

The J gene is TRBJ1-6, the V gene TRBV21-1; the table's D call TRBD1 went unverified against the DNA. TRBV21-1 is annotated as a pseudogene. This CDR3 comprises 16 residues. The CDR3 nucleotides read TGTGCCAGCAGCAACGAGACAGGGAGAGATAATTCACCCCTCCACTTT. Its protein product is CASSNETGRDNSPLHF.

The J gene is TRBJ1-4, the V gene TRBV4-3; D uncertain. V was shortened by 4 bases and J by 8 bases, with 14 bases between the two germline ends. CDR1 is LGHNA and CDR2 is YSLEER in the germline V gene. The CDR3 spans 14 residues. CDR3 nucleotides: TGCGCCAGCAGCCCGACTACCAGAGGGGAAAAACTGTTTTTT. The encoded protein is CASSPTTRGEKLFF.

CDR3 DNA sequence: TGTGCCAGCAGCTTGGGTGGACAGATTGAAAAACTGTTTTTT. It specifies CASSLGGQIEKLFF. The V and J genes are TRBV5-5 and TRBJ1-4; D is possibly TRBD1 (6 bases). The CDR3 runs 14 residues. V lost 0 bases and J 7 bases, leaving 10 bases between the germline ends. Germline V CDR1 and CDR2: SGHKS, YYEKEE (reference sequence).

This clone has just one count. J is TRBJ2-3 and V is TRBV5-4, with 12 positions matching TRBD2. V was pared by 4 bases and J by 4 bases, with 4 bases of the junction left unmatched. This CDR3 region has 15 residues. The germline V gene encodes CDR1 SGHNT and CDR2 YYREEE (reference sequence). Here the CDR3 reads CASSLLAGGSDTQYF. CDR3 DNA: TGTGCCAGCAGCCTACTAGCGGGGGGATCAGATACGCAGTATTTT. The variable domain in full, completed from reference TRBV5-4 and TRBJ2-3, reads ETGVTQSPTHLIKTRGQQVTLRCSSQSGHNTVSWYQQALGQGPQFIFQYYREEENGRGNFPPRFSGLQFPNYSSELNVNALELDDSALYLCASSLLAGGSDTQYFGPGTRLTVL.

This chain joins TRBV19 and TRBJ1-1; 8 bases map to TRBD1. This CDR3 spans 14 amino acids. CDR1 is LNHDA, CDR2 SQIVND, per germline (reference sequence). After removal of 4 bases from V and 3 bases from J, the junction contained 4 bases not matched to a gene. The CDR3, as DNA: TGTGCCAGTAGTAGTGGACAGGGATACACTGAAGCTTTCTTT. Protein sequence: CASSSGQGYTEAFF.

This chain connects TRBV20-1 to TRBJ1-5; D remains unclear. The V end was cut by 3 bases, the J end by 5 bases, with 8 bases between. In germline, CDR1 is DFQATT, CDR2 SNEGSKA (reference sequence). This CDR3 is 12 amino acids long. DNA for the CDR3: TGCAGTGCTAGTAGAAAGGATCAGCCCCAGCATTTT. Translating it yields CSASRKDQPQHF.

The V gene is TRBV11-2, the J gene TRBJ2-3; D tentatively reads TRBD1 or TRBD2 (5 bases each). Germline-derived CDR1 and CDR2 are SGHAT and FQNNGV. The CDR3 spans 13 residues. The ends were cut back, 7 bases at V and 3 bases at J, with 11 bases in the middle. CDR3 sequence (DNA): TGTGCCAGCACCACTTGGGGGACAGATACGCAGTATTTT. This gives the protein CASTTWGTDTQYF. Variable domain in full (rest from reference TRBV11-2 and TRBJ2-3): EAGVAQSPRYKIIEKRQSVAFWCNPISGHATLYWYQQILGQGPKLLIQFQNNGVVDDSQLPKDRFSAERLKGVDSTLKIQPAKLEDSAVYLCASTTWGTDTQYFGPGTRLTVL.